This T cell receptor (beta chain) was observed in a study of early T cells in non-severe SARS-CoV-2 infection. The CDR3 extends over 15 amino acids. The trim removed 4 bases at V and 1 base at J, leaving 2 bases unmatched. Per germline, CDR1 SGHRS and CDR2 YFSETQ. This clonotype was seen at least ten times. Each single cDNA molecule received a unique molecular identifier. Each CDR3 protein is one row after TCRdb ran MiXCR on the 5' RACE reads. Of almost 30,000 distinct CDR3 sequences in the sample, roughly 5% are singletons; the top ten hold 11%. The sequence came from an adult who was a healthcare worker with PCR-confirmed SARS-CoV-2 infection or an uninfected control (not recorded which). V usage is TRBV5-1 and J usage is TRBJ2-3; 11 positions agree with TRBD2. The sample comprised whole blood. The CDR3 is CASSQTSGGTDTQYF. The CDR3 DNA is TGCGCCAGCAGCCAGACTAGCGGGGGCACAGATACGCAGTATTTT. Complete variable domain (other parts from reference TRBV5-1 and TRBJ2-3): KAGVTQTPRYLIKTRGQQVTLSCSPISGHRSVSWYQQTPGQGLQFLFEYFSETQRNKGNFPGRFSGRQFSNSRSEMNVSTLELGDSALYLCASSQTSGGTDTQYFGPGTRLTVL.